This TCR beta chain comes out of a study of blood T cell repertoires in COVID-19. About the study: The United States, Italy and Spain provided the acute and convalescent COVID-19 samples. From T cells, B-cell-depleted T cells, or PBMCs came the material, which was cDNA or gDNA.

The CDR3 sequence is 16 residues long. V gave up 0 bases and J gave up 5 bases; unmatched junction bases: 8. Germline CDR1 and CDR2: MNHEY and SMNVEV (reference sequence). Authors' processing steps: Reference gene primers were amplified, and this amplification served to estimate nucleated cell counts. Profiling relied on immunoSEQ multiplex PCR, and the TCRdb table lists in-frame clones only, not all of them. That table is the source of V, J and clone size, and D and trimming were worked out from the DNA. The table includes over 80,000 clones, roughly 86% detected once. This clone has just a few counts.

This clonotype was sampled from a human donor in a cohort sampled during active COVID-19. Sequences were obtained from peripheral blood. The gene calls are TRBV27 and TRBJ2-5, with TRBD1 identical over 8 bases. Written as DNA, the CDR3 is TGTGCCAGCAGTTTATCCCAACAGGGGGGACGGGAGACCCAGTACTTC. Translating gives CASSLSQQGGRETQYF.